This TCR beta chain was sequenced in a study of blood T cell repertoires in COVID-19. On the study more broadly: T cells, B-cell-depleted T cells, or PBMCs provided the cDNA or gDNA that served as material.

Measured with immunoSEQ multiplex PCR; TCRdb has only the in-frame clones, and not every one. The top ten clones hold about 4% of a sample with about 68,000 clones, just over 85% of them seen once. The CDR3 is 13 amino acids. Germline-derived CDR1 and CDR2 are SGHKS and YYEKEE (reference sequence). Trimming took off 3 bases at V and 9 bases at J, with 15 bases between the two ends. The rearrangement joins TRBV5-5 to TRBJ2-5, with a weak D call TRBD2 (5 bases). Sequenced material: peripheral blood. The sequence was collected from a man aged 50 to 59 with acute or convalescent COVID-19. The CDR3 reads CASSSQLTGAQYF. The CDR3, as DNA: TGTGCCAGCAGCTCCCAACTCACCGGGGCCCAGTACTTC.